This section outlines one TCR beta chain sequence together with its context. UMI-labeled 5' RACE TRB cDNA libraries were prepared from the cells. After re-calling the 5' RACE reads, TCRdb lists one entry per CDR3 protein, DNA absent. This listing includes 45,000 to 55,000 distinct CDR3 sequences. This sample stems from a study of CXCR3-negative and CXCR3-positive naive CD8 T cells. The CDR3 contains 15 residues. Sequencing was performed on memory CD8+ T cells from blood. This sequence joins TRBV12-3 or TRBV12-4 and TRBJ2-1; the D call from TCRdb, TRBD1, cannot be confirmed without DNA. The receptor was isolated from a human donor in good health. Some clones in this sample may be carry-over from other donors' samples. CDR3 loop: CASSSPGPRSDEQFF.